This T cell receptor beta chain came from a study of technical replicates of blood from several donors. Using immunoSEQ multiplex PCR, the repertoire was profiled, and TCRdb retains in-frame clones only, with some absent. Seen here are 50,000 to 70,000 clones, just over 90% observed once, and the top ten hold roughly 4%. Looked up from germline, CDR1 is SQVTM and CDR2 is ANQGSEA. V lost 6 bases, J lost 2 bases, and 13 bases lay in between. This CDR3 region has 13 residues. The chain combines TRBV29-1 with TRBJ2-5; D possibly corresponds to TRBD2 (8 bases). Sequenced input: PBMCs. The origin of this receptor is a human donor in good health. Some clones in this sample may be carry-over from other donors' samples. The CDR3, as DNA: TGCAGCGTCGGGGGGGACAGACAAGAGACCCAGTACTTC. Translated, it gives CSVGGDRQETQYF.